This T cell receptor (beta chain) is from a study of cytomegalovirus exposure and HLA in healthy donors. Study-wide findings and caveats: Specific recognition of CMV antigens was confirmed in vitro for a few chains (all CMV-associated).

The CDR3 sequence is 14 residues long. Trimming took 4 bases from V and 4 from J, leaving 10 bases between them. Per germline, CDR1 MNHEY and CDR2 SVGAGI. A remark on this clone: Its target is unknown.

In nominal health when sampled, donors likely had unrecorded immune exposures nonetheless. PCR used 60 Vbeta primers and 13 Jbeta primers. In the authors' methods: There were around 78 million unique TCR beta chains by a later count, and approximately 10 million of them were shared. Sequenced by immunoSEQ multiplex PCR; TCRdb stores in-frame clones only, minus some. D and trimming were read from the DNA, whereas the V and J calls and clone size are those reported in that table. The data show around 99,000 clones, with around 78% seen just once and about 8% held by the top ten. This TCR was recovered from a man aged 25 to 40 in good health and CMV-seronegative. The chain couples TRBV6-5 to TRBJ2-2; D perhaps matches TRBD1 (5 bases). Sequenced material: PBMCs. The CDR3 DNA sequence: TGTGCCAGCAGTTCAGGGTCCGGCACCGGGGAGCTGTTTTTT. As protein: CASSSGSGTGELFF.